This TCR beta chain comes out of a study of T cells in Graves' hyperthyroidism and ophthalmopathy. The junction had 10 bases not matched to a gene; V was cut back by 3 bases and J by 6 bases. CDR3 length: 14 amino acids. Germline lookup yields CDR1 GTSNPN and CDR2 SVGIG (reference sequence). General observations from the study: Most clonotypes expanded in the thyroid (above 0.001) were also present in blood. The authors' 13 V-J model separated ophthalmopathy from stable hyperthyroidism.

Diagnoses used clinical symptoms, serum thyroxine and TRAb, thyroid ultrasound and orbital computed tomography. Fresh peripheral blood, approximately 9.1 ml, was the source of the PBMCs. As regards this clonotype: The antigen is undetermined.

What was amplified from RNA transcripts were TCR beta CDR3 regions. RT-PCR in the first round (using the HTBI primer set) targeted the TCR CDR3. TCRdb fed the multiplex PCR reads into MiXCR, producing one record per CDR3 protein. The sample has about half a million distinct CDR3 sequences, about 16% seen once. The chain carries TRBV30 and TRBJ1-1; 7 bases align to TRBD1. Sequences were obtained from blood. The receptor comes from a woman between 25 and 40 years old with Graves' ophthalmopathy. The CDR3 here is CAWRAGQSNAEAFF. The CDR3 DNA follows: TGTGCCTGGAGGGCGGGACAGTCAAACGCTGAAGCTTTCTTT.